These 7 T cell receptor beta chains share one sample of origin, sequenced in a study of T cell responses to AZD1222 COVID-19 vaccine. Only in-frame clones appear in the TCRdb table, and some are missing; sequencing was by immunoSEQ multiplex PCR. The profile covers about 120,000 clones, with around 90% appearing a single time and under 2% taken by the ten largest. The source material was peripheral blood, sampled on day 0 of AZD1222 vaccination. These receptor sequences come from an adult in good health.

V is TRBV29-1 and J is TRBJ2-1; 12 bases are a match to TRBD2. V dropped 2 bases and J dropped 8; count of bases not matched to a gene: 13. The CDR3 spans 17 residues. The germline CDR1 and CDR2 sequences are SQVTM and ANQGSEA. The CDR3 loop is CSVERNLTSGRSDEQFF. The CDR3 bases are TGCAGCGTTGAAAGGAACCTGACTAGCGGGAGAAGTGATGAGCAGTTCTTC.

This chain joins TRBV6-5 and TRBJ2-1; possible D gene TRBD2, 5 bases. Between the trimmed V and J ends, which lost 4 bases and 6 bases, there was a span of 16 bases. The CDR3 is 15 amino acids. Germline CDR1 reads MNHEY; CDR2 reads SVGAGI. The CDR3 loop is CASSSREWGINEQFF. Written as DNA, the CDR3 is TGTGCCAGCAGTTCGAGGGAGTGGGGAATCAATGAGCAGTTCTTC.

This clone was recorded only once. This chain joins TRBV6-5 and TRBJ1-2, with D possibly being TRBD1 (5 bases). From germline, CDR1 is MNHEY and CDR2 SVGAGI. Deletions cut 6 bases from V and 1 base from J, with 6 bases between. The CDR3 is made up of 12 amino acids. The CDR3 sequence: CASSQGNYGYTF. The CDR3 DNA reads TGTGCCAGCAGCCAGGGTAACTATGGCTACACCTTC.

The chain has TRBV11-3 and TRBJ2-1; possible D gene TRBD2, 6 bases. CDR1 is SGHNT and CDR2 is YENEEA in the germline V gene. CDR3 length equals 15 residues. Trimming removed 2 bases at V and 6 bases at J, with 14 bases between. The CDR3 sequence is CASSLRSGSGNEQFF. CDR3 in DNA: TGTGCCAGCAGCTTACGGAGCGGGTCGGGCAATGAGCAGTTCTTC.

The chain uses TRBV27 and TRBJ1-6, with unresolved D. From germline, CDR1 is MNHEY and CDR2 SMNVEV (reference sequence). The V and J ends lost 0 bases and 13 bases respectively, with 19 bases between them. The CDR3 runs to 16 residues. The CDR3 DNA is TGTGCCAGCAGTTTATCGGAGCCCTCAGGCTTTCACCCCCTCCACTTT. Protein sequence: CASSLSEPSGFHPLHF.

This chain connects TRBV21-1 to TRBJ2-2; the D call of TRBD1 is as the table states it, not checked on the DNA. TRBV21-1 is deemed a pseudogene. CDR3 size: 16 residues. CDR3 DNA: TGTGCCAGCTCATTAGAGGGACACAGAGGGGCCGGGGAGCTGTTTTTT. It translates to CASSLEGHRGAGELFF.

CDR3 nucleotide sequence: TGTGCCAGCAGCCCTCCCCTCGCGAACACCGGGGAGCTGTTTTTT. Amino acid sequence: CASSPPLANTGELFF. The J gene is TRBJ2-2, the V gene TRBV5-4, with D unresolved. This CDR3 is built from 15 residues. The ends were cut back, 4 bases at V and 0 bases at J, with 10 bases in the middle. Germline V CDR1 and CDR2: SGHNT, YYREEE (reference sequence). Full variable domain (outside the CDR3, taken from reference TRBV5-4 and TRBJ2-2): ETGVTQSPTHLIKTRGQQVTLRCSSQSGHNTVSWYQQALGQGPQFIFQYYREEENGRGNFPPRFSGLQFPNYSSELNVNALELDDSALYLCASSPPLANTGELFFGEGSRLTVL.